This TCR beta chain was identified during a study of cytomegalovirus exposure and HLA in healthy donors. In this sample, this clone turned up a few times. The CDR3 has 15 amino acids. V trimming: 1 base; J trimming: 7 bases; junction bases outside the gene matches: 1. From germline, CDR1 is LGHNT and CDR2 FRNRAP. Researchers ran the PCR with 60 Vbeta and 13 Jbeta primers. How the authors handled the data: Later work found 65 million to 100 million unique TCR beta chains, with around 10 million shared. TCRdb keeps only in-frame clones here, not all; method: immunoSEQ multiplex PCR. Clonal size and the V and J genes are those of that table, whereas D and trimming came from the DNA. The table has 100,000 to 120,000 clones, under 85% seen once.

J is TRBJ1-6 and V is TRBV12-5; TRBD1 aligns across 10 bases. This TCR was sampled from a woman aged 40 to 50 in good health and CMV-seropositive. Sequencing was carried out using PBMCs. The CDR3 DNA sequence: TGTGCTAGTGGTTTGGGACAGGGGGCCAATTCACCCCTCCACTTT. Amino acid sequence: CASGLGQGANSPLHF.